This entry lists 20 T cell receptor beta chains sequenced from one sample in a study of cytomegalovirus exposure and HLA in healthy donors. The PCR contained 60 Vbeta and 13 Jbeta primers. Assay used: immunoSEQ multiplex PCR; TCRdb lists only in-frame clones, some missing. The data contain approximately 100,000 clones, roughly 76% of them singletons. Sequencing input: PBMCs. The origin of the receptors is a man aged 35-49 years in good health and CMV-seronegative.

CDR3 bases: TGTGCCAGCAGTACCGGACTAGCGATGAACACCGGGGAGCTGTTTTTT. Its translation: CASSTGLAMNTGELFF. J is TRBJ2-2 and V is TRBV6-4; 9 bases line up with TRBD2. Looked up from germline, CDR1 is MRHNA and CDR2 is SNTAGT. The CDR3 runs to 16 residues. V shed 5 bases and J 1 base; nucleotides not matched to a gene: 5.

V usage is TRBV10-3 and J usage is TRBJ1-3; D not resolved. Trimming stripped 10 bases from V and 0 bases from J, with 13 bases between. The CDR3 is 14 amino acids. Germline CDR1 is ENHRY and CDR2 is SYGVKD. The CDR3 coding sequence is TGTGCCAGCCATGACAACAACTCTGGAAACACCATATATTTT. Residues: CASHDNNSGNTIYF.

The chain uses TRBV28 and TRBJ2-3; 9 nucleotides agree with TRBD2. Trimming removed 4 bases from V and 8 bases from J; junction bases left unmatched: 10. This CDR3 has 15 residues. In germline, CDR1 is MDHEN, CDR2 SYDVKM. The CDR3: CASSSRAGGRGTQYF. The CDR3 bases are TGTGCCAGCAGTTCGCGGGCGGGGGGGCGCGGTACGCAGTATTTT.

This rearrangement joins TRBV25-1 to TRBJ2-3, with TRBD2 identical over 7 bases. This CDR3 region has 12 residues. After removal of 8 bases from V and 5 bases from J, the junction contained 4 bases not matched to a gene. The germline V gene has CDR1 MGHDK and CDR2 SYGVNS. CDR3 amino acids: CASAGEGDTQYF. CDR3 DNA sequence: TGTGCCAGCGCGGGGGAGGGAGATACGCAGTATTTT.

CDR3 in amino acids: CAWSPDRVWYQPQHF. DNA for the CDR3: TGTGCCTGGAGTCCGGACAGGGTATGGTATCAGCCCCAGCATTTT. The chain couples TRBV30 to TRBJ1-5; 8 nucleotides line up with TRBD1. Per the germline V gene, CDR1 is GTSNPN and CDR2 is SVGIG (reference sequence). With 2 bases clipped from V and 5 bases from J, the junction kept 8 bases outside the gene matches. The CDR3 has 15 residues.

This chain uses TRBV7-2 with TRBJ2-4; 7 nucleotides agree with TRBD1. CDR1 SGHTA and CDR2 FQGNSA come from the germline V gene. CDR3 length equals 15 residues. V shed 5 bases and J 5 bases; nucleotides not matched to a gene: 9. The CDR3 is CASSQEDRVQNIQYF. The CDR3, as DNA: TGTGCCAGCAGCCAAGAAGACAGGGTACAAAACATTCAGTACTTC.

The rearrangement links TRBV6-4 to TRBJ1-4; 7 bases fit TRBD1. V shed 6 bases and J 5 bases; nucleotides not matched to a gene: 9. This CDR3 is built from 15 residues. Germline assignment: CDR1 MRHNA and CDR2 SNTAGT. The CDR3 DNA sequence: TGTGCCAGCAGCCTTTGGGCAGGGGGAAATGAAAAACTGTTTTTT. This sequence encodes CASSLWAGGNEKLFF.

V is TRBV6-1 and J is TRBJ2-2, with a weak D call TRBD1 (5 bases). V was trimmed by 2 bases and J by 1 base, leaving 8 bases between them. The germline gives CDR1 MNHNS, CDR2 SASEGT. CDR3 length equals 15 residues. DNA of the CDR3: TGTGCCAGCAGTGAATCAGGGTGGAACACCGGGGAGCTGTTTTTT. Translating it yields CASSESGWNTGELFF.

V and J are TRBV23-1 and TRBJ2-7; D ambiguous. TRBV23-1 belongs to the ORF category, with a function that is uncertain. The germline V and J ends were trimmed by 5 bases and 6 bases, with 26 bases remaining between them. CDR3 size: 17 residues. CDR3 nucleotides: TGCGCCAGCAGTTTCCCCCTCATCGGTGCAGGCAGGTTCGAGCAGTACTTC. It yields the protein CASSFPLIGAGRFEQYF.

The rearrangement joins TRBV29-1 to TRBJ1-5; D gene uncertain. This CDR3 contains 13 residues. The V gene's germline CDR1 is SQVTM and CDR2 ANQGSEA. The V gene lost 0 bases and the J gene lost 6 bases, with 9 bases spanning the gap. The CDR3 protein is CSVEDSVGQPQHF. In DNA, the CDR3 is TGCAGCGTTGAAGACAGCGTTGGTCAGCCCCAGCATTTT. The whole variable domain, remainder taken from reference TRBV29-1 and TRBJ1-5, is SAVISQKPSRDICQRGTSLTIQCQVDSQVTMMFWYRQQPGQSLTLIATANQGSEATYESGFVIDKFPISRPNLTFSTLTVSNMSPEDSSIYLCSVEDSVGQPQHFGDGTRLSIL.

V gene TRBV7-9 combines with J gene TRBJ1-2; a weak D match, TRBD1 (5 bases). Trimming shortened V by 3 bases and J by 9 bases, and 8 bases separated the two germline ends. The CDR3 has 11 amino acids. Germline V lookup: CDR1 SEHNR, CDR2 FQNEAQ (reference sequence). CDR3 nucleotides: TGTGCCAGCAGCTTGGGGCCAAGCTACACCTTC. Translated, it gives CASSLGPSYTF.

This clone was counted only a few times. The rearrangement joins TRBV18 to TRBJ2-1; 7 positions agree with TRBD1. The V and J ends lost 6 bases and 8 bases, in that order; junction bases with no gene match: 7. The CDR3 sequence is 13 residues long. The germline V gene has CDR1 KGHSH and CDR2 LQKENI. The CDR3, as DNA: TGTGCCAGCTCCCGACAGGGAAGCGATGAGCAGTTCTTC. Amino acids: CASSRQGSDEQFF.

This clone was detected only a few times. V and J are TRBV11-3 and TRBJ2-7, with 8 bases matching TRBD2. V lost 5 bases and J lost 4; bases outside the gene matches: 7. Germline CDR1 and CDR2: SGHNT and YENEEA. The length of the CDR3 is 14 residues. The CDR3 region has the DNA TGTGCCAGCAGCAGTAGCGGGGAGATGTACGAGCAGTACTTC. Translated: CASSSSGEMYEQYF.

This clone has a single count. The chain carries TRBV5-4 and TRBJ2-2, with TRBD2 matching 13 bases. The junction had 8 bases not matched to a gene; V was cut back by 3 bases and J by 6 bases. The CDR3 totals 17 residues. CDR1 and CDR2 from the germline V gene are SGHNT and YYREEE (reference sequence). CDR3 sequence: CASSYPSLAGGPGELFF. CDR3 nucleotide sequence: TGTGCCAGCAGCTACCCGTCACTAGCGGGGGGGCCCGGGGAGCTGTTTTTT.

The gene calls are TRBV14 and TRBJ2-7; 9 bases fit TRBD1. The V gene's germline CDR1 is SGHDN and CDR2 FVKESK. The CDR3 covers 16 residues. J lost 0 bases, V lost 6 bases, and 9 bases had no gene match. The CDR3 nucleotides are TGTGCCAGCAGATCACCGGGACAGGGCCCCTCCTACGAGCAGTACTTC. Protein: CASRSPGQGPSYEQYF.

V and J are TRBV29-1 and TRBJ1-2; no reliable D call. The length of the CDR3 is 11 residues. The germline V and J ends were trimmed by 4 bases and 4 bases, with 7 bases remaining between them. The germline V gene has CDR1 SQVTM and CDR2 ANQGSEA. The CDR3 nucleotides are TGCAGCGTTGGAGGGAGCTATGGCTACACCTTC. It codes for CSVGGSYGYTF.

CDR3 sequence reads: CASSSTPDRAPDTQYF. The CDR3 nucleotides read TGTGCCAGCAGTTCAACCCCGGACAGGGCCCCCGATACGCAGTATTTT. The chain is built from TRBV5-4 and TRBJ2-3; TRBD1 matches at 8 bases. The germline gives CDR1 SGHNT, CDR2 YYREEE (reference sequence). The V and J ends lost 5 bases and 6 bases, in that order; junction bases with no gene match: 14. CDR3 size: 16 residues.

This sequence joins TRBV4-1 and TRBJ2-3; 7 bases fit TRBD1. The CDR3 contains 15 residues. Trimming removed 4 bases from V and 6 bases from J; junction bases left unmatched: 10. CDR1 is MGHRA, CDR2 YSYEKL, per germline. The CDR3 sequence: CASSPYRGQDDTQYF. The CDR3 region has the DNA TGCGCCAGCAGCCCGTATCGCGGACAGGATGATACGCAGTATTTT.

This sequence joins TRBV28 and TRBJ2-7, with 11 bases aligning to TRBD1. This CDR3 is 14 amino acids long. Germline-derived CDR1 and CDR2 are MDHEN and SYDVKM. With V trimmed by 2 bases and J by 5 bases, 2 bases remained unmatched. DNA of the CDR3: TGTGCCAGCAGTTTAGGGACAGGGGGTAACGAGCAGTACGTC. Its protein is CASSLGTGGNEQYV.

In nucleotides, the CDR3 is TGTGCCAGTAGTTCGTTGACTAGCGGGGGGAACACAGATACGCAGTATTTT. It encodes CASSSLTSGGNTDTQYF. The chain couples TRBV19 to TRBJ2-3, with 13 nucleotides matching TRBD2. In germline, CDR1 is LNHDA, CDR2 SQIVND (reference sequence). Losses at the gene ends were 5 bases for V and 2 bases for J; bases not matched to a gene: 7. The CDR3 is made up of 17 amino acids.